This is a list of T cell receptor beta chains from one sample in a study of blood T cells in healthy people across ages. TCRdb recomputed calls from the 5' RACE reads with MiXCR, one row per CDR3 protein. The table lists 600,000 or so distinct CDR3 sequences, around half of them singletons. The specimen sequenced was blood. These receptors came from an elderly man in good health. The CDR3 runs from the conserved cysteine through the conserved F or W. D genes are given only for firm matches. The size entry is marked missing in some rows and otherwise reads once, few, many or a size class.

clone_size	j_call	d_call	v_call	cdr3_aa	cdr3_nt
NA	TRBJ2-1	NA	TRBV3-1	CASSQDRRASLGEQFF	TGTGCCAGCAGCCAAGATAGACGAGCGAGCCTAGGTGAGCAGTTCTTC
NA	TRBJ2-3	TRBD2	TRBV6-6	CASSSCGSGSTDTQYF	TGTGCCAGCAGCTCCTGCGGGAGCGGGAGTACAGATACGCAGTATTTT
NA	TRBJ2-1	TRBD2	TRBV7-2	CASSLVAGEHNEQFF	TGTGCCAGCAGCTTAGTAGCGGGAGAGCACAATGAGCAGTTCTTC
few	TRBJ2-5	TRBD2	TRBV20-1	CSANRGTSMSETQYF	TGCAGTGCCAACAGAGGGACTAGCATGTCGGAGACCCAGTACTTC
NA	TRBJ2-3	TRBD2	TRBV20-1	CSALSGIGTDTQYF	TGCAGTGCTCTAAGCGGGATAGGCACAGATACGCAGTATTTT
NA	TRBJ2-2	NA	TRBV6-5	CASSYVAGKSTGELFF	TGTGCCAGCAGTTACGTGGCGGGGAAGAGCACCGGGGAGCTGTTTTTT
NA	TRBJ1-1	NA	TRBV3-1	CASNSAGTANTEAFF	TGTGCCAGCAATTCGGCCGGGACGGCGAACACTGAAGCTTTCTTT
few	TRBJ2-7	TRBD2	TRBV18	CASSDGGAYEQYF	TGTGCCAGCTCGGACGGGGGGGCCTACGAGCAGTACTTC
few	TRBJ2-1	NA	TRBV6-2/TRBV6-3	CASSYRVVDEQFF	TGTGCCAGCAGTTACCGGGTCGTCGATGAGCAGTTCTTC
few	TRBJ1-5	NA	TRBV6-6	CASSDTSPRGPGPQHF	TGTGCCAGCAGTGATACCTCCCCCCGGGGCCCCGGACCCCAGCATTTT
NA	TRBJ2-5	TRBD1	TRBV20-1	CSLQPTGGRGETQYF	TGCAGTCTTCAACCGACAGGGGGAAGGGGAGAGACCCAGTACTTC
few	TRBJ2-2	NA	TRBV20-1	CSARAVGTNTGELFF	TGCAGTGCTAGAGCGGTCGGTACGAACACCGGGGAGCTGTTTTTT
NA	TRBJ2-3	NA	TRBV20-1	CSADPGRLTDTQYF	TGCAGTGCTGACCCGGGACGGTTGACAGATACGCAGTATTTT
NA	TRBJ2-5	TRBD1	TRBV6-6	CAGSYSPGTGQETQYF	TGTGCCGGCAGTTACTCCCCGGGGACAGGGCAAGAGACCCAGTACTTC
many	TRBJ2-7	NA	TRBV7-2	CASSLIGKSEYEQYF	TGTGCCAGCAGCTTAATCGGGAAATCAGAATACGAGCAGTACTTC
NA	TRBJ1-2	NA	TRBV12-3/TRBV12-4	CATTGATNYGYTF	TGTGCCACCACGGGGGCCACTAACTATGGCTACACCTTC
NA	TRBJ1-1	NA	TRBV27	CASSYKPGVRNTEAFF	TGTGCCAGCAGTTACAAACCAGGGGTGAGGAACACTGAAGCTTTCTTT
NA	TRBJ2-1	NA	TRBV21-1	CASSKTKGLAGGPTYNEQFF	TGTGCCAGCAGCAAAACAAAGGGACTAGCGGGGGGTCCTACCTACAATGAGCAGTTCTTC
medium-sized	TRBJ2-1	TRBD2	TRBV6-5	CASSSPGTSGRNEQFF	TGTGCCAGCAGTTCTCCGGGGACTAGCGGGAGGAATGAGCAGTTCTTC
NA	TRBJ1-1	NA	TRBV2	CACSVQGWTEAFF	TGTGCCTGCAGTGTACAGGGCTGGACTGAAGCTTTCTTT
many	TRBJ2-7	NA	TRBV12-3/TRBV12-4	CASSSGSEQYF	TGTGCCAGCAGCTCAGGATCCGAGCAGTACTTC
NA	TRBJ1-2	NA	TRBV25-1	CATADRGSSYGYTF	TGTGCCACAGCAGACCGGGGGTCTAGCTATGGCTACACCTTC
NA	TRBJ2-7	NA	TRBV7-3	CASSPGGSPGEQYF	TGTGCCAGCAGCCCAGGTGGGAGCCCAGGGGAGCAGTACTTC
few	TRBJ2-7	NA	TRBV6-1	CASSLPAGNSYEQYF	TGTGCCAGCAGTCTACCGGCGGGGAACTCCTACGAGCAGTACTTC
NA	TRBJ2-1	TRBD1	TRBV7-8	CASSLAGGTGGYEQFF	TGTGCCAGCAGCTTAGCAGGGGGGACAGGGGGCTACGAGCAGTTCTTC
few	TRBJ2-7	NA	TRBV20-1	CSARDEKGYEQYF	TGCAGTGCTAGAGATGAAAAAGGCTACGAGCAGTACTTC
few	TRBJ2-3	TRBD2	TRBV20-1	CSAPTSGTTDTQYF	TGCAGTGCTCCGACTAGCGGGACAACAGATACGCAGTATTTT
NA	TRBJ1-6	NA	TRBV20-1	CSARVNPRPVGSPLHF	TGCAGTGCTAGAGTAAACCCCCGACCCGTGGGCTCACCCCTCCACTTT
NA	TRBJ1-2	TRBD1	TRBV5-1	CASSLPGTGGANYGYTF	TGCGCCAGCAGCTTGCCCGGGACAGGGGGCGCGAACTATGGCTACACCTTC
NA	TRBJ2-5	NA	TRBV5-1	CASSLPTGQETQYF	TGCGCCAGCAGCCTCCCGACAGGCCAAGAGACCCAGTACTTC
NA	TRBJ2-7	NA	TRBV7-9	CASSLSGRLSYEQYF	TGTGCCAGCAGCTTATCAGGGCGACTATCCTACGAGCAGTACTTC
NA	TRBJ1-5	NA	TRBV19	CASSMVASNQPQHF	TGTGCCAGTAGTATGGTCGCAAGCAATCAGCCCCAGCATTTT
NA	TRBJ2-5	NA	TRBV7-2	CASSLGRLTQYF	TGTGCCAGCAGCTTAGGGAGGTTGACCCAGTACTTC
NA	TRBJ2-3	NA	TRBV2	CATGPVAHTQYF	TGTGCCACTGGGCCCGTAGCCCATACGCAGTATTTT
few	TRBJ1-1	NA	TRBV20-1	CSAPPPYQSSNTEAFF	TGCAGTGCCCCGCCCCCGTACCAGTCCTCGAACACTGAAGCTTTCTTT
few	TRBJ2-5	TRBD1	TRBV4-3	CASSLGTGVDEQYF	TGCGCCAGCAGCCTCGGGACAGGGGTAGATGAGCAGTACTTC
NA	TRBJ2-1	TRBD2	TRBV20-1	CSAATSGRNNEQFF	TGCAGTGCTGCTACTAGCGGGCGCAACAATGAGCAGTTCTTC
NA	TRBJ2-6	NA	TRBV7-6	CASSLRAPGQDTRANVLTF	TGTGCCAGCAGCCTCAGGGCCCCGGGACAAGATACACGGGCCAACGTCCTGACTTTC
NA	TRBJ2-2	TRBD2	TRBV7-2	CVSSQVSGGPGELFF	TGTGTCAGCAGCCAGGTGTCGGGAGGGCCCGGGGAGCTGTTTTTT
NA	TRBJ2-7	TRBD1	TRBV7-8	CASSLGDSTYEQYF	TGTGCCAGCAGCTTAGGGGACAGCACCTACGAGCAGTACTTC